This T cell receptor (beta chain) was captured by sequencing in a study of T cells after yellow fever vaccination. Study-wide background: Fractions of low cell number were prepared using SMART-Seq v4 Ultra Low Input. Study-wide points: Overall, a small share of clonotypes was seen in both CD4 and CD8 compartments.

On this clonotype: The antigen remains undetermined.

Making TCR cDNA involved 5'RACE template switching, which added UMIs and a universal primer site. A single record per CDR3 protein comes from TCRdb applying MiXCR to the 5' RACE reads. The sample has some 340,000 distinct CDR3 sequences; 9.5% to 12% are singletons. The CDR3 is made up of 15 amino acids. Germline CDR1 and CDR2: MNHEY and SVGAGI. V gave up 5 bases and J gave up 2 bases, with 16 bases separating them. The chain uses TRBV6-5 and TRBJ2-7; the D call may be TRBD1 or TRBD2 (5 bases each). This specimen was CD4+ T cells sorted from PBMCs, taken 45 days after the yellow fever booster vaccination. The clonotype was recovered from a man aged 18 to 29 who received the YFV17D yellow fever vaccine. CDR3 amino acids: CASSQLGTAAYEQYF. DNA of the CDR3: TGTGCCAGCAGTCAGCTCGGGACGGCGGCCTACGAGCAGTACTTC.